The next 6 T cell receptor beta chains were all read from a single sample in a study of Graves' ophthalmopathy and Graves' hyperthyroidism. Researchers took RNA transcripts and amplified TCR beta CDR3 regions from them. Investigators did first-round RT-PCR with HTBI primers, then second-round multiplex PCR. TCRdb ran MiXCR on the multiplex PCR reads and lists one entry per CDR3 protein. The data show 200,000 to 300,000 distinct CDR3 sequences, 45% seen once. The sequenced material came from peripheral blood. The receptors were gathered from an adult man with Graves' ophthalmopathy.

The V gene is TRBV15, the J gene TRBJ1-5; no definite D call. Germline V gene data show CDR1 as LNHNV and CDR2 as YYDKDF (reference sequence). Trimming removed 0 bases from V and 6 bases from J, with 6 bases in between. The CDR3 has 13 residues. Here the CDR3 DNA reads TGTGCCACCAGCAGAGATAGGAGTCAGCCCCAGCATTTT. Protein: CATSRDRSQPQHF.

This clonotype was seen at least ten times. The V and J genes are TRBV10-3 and TRBJ2-7; D call uncertain. CDR1 and CDR2 (germline): ENHRY, SYGVKD. The ends were cut back, 2 bases at V and 7 bases at J, with 12 bases in the middle. CDR3 length: 13 amino acids. CDR3 bases: TGTGCCATCAGTGAGAAGATGGGGTTGGAGCAGTACTTC. Protein product: CAISEKMGLEQYF.

A remark on this clonotype: The junction does not match germline at one end; this may be a read error. The chain has TRBV13 and TRBJ2-2; TRBD2 might be the D (5 bases). This CDR3 has 14 amino acids. Germline CDR1 PRHDT, CDR2 FYEKMQ (reference sequence). The CDR3 DNA sequence: TGTGCCAGCAGCCTAGGAGGACGCACCGGGGAGCTGTTTTTT. Translating it yields CASSLGGRTGELFF.

With regard to this clonotype: One end of the junction does not line up with germline, which may come from a read error. This chain connects TRBV7-7 to TRBJ2-7; 11 bases are a match to TRBD1. Germline CDR1 and CDR2: SSHAT and FNYEAQ (reference sequence). This CDR3 is 16 amino acids long. In nucleotides, the CDR3 is TGTGCTAGCAGCCCTAGACCGGGACAGGGGGTCTACGAGCAGTACTTC. This gives the protein CASSPRPGQGVYEQYF.

In nucleotides, the CDR3 is TGTGCCAGCCAGTGGAGTCTGAGCTCCTACGAGCAGTACTTC. Translating it yields CASQWSLSSYEQYF. This chain uses TRBV2 with TRBJ2-7; no clear D. CDR3 length: 14 residues. Germline CDR1 and CDR2: SNHLY and FYNNEI. Deletions cut 8 bases from V and 0 bases from J, with 14 bases between.

The rearrangement joins TRBV7-8 to TRBJ2-5; TRBD2 might be the D (5 bases). Trimming shortened V by 1 base and J by 5 bases, and 11 bases separated the two germline ends. This CDR3 is 14 amino acids long. Germline-derived CDR1 and CDR2 are SGHVS and FQNEAQ. Here the CDR3 reads CASSLGVARETQYF. In nucleotides, the CDR3 is TGTGCCAGCAGCTTAGGGGTAGCGCGGGAGACCCAGTACTTC. Full variable domain (rest looked up from reference TRBV7-8 and TRBJ2-5): GAGVSQSPRYKVAKRGQDVALRCDPISGHVSLFWYQQALGQGPEFLTYFQNEAQLDKSGLPSDRFFAERPEGSVSTLKIQRTQQEDSAVYLCASSLGVARETQYFGPGTRLLVL.